One and the same sample provided the 16 T cell receptor beta chains below, sequenced in a study of spatial heterogeneity in lung cancer. Time point noted: sample taken at primary tumor resection. Sequencing was performed on whole RNA extracted from tumor and nontumor lung tissue, or from frozen PBMC, and the material was left unsorted. TCRdb independently ran MiXCR on the 5' RACE reads; one entry per CDR3 protein. The data contain some 21,000 distinct CDR3 sequences, about 4.6% of them singletons. The sample was PBMCs, taken at surgery. The receptor set was obtained from a male donor with early-stage non-small cell lung cancer.

The table lists this clonotype with many counts. The chain carries TRBV18 and TRBJ1-5; TRBD1 matches 7 bases. J gave up 15 bases and V 3 bases, and 11 bases lay outside the gene matches. Germline CDR1 KGHSH, CDR2 LQKENI. CDR3 size: 13 residues. In DNA form, the CDR3 reads TGTGCCAGCTCACCTTCCCAGACAGGGCTTCTGCATTTT. Amino acid sequence: CASSPSQTGLLHF.

This clonotype was detected ten times or more. The CDR3 DNA follows: TGTGCCAGCAGTTGGGGATGGGGAAGGGAGAACACCGGGGAGCTGTTTTTT. Protein product: CASSWGWGRENTGELFF. The chain employs TRBV6-2 or TRBV6-3 and TRBJ2-2, with unresolved D. Trimming removed 4 bases at V and 1 base at J, with 16 bases between. The germline V gene has CDR1 MNHEY and CDR2 SVGEGT. This CDR3 has 17 residues.

This clonotype was observed many times. This chain connects TRBV28 to TRBJ1-1; no clear D. From germline, CDR1 is MDHEN and CDR2 SYDVKM. This CDR3 has 13 amino acids. Trimming removed 3 bases at V and 0 bases at J, with 5 bases between. This CDR3 reads CASSFFMNTEAFF. CDR3 nucleotide sequence: TGTGCCAGCAGTTTTTTTATGAACACTGAAGCTTTCTTT.

In this sample, this clonotype turned up many times. The rearrangement joins TRBV27 to TRBJ2-3; 12 bases align to TRBD2. Germline V lookup: CDR1 MNHEY, CDR2 SMNVEV (reference sequence). Trimming took 2 bases from V and 2 from J; bases not matched to a gene: 2. The CDR3 runs 16 residues. DNA of the CDR3: TGTGCCAGCAGTTTAACTAGCGGGAGGAACACAGATACGCAGTATTTT. Its protein is CASSLTSGRNTDTQYF.

About this clonotype: It may be a read error: a sequence one base away is much more abundant. The chain is built from TRBV20-1 and TRBJ2-1, with unresolved D. The CDR3 contains 11 residues. The germline gives CDR1 DFQATT, CDR2 SNEGSKA (reference sequence). The CDR3, as DNA: TGCAGTGCTAGTCGGATAAATGAGCAGATCTTC. Translation: CSASRINEQIF.

Only a few counts were recorded for this clonotype. CDR3 coding DNA: TGTGCCAGCACGTGGGGCAGTTCCTACGAGCAGTACTTC. Protein: CASTWGSSYEQYF. The chain couples TRBV6-6 to TRBJ2-7; maybe TRBD1 (5 bases). The V gene's germline CDR1 is MNHNY and CDR2 SVGAGI (reference sequence). V was trimmed by 7 bases and J by 1 base, leaving 11 bases between them. The CDR3 is 13 amino acids.

This clonotype has at least ten counts. The chain recombines TRBV6-2 or TRBV6-3 with TRBJ2-5; weak D call: TRBD2 (6 bases). The germline gives CDR1 MNHEY, CDR2 SVGEGT. CDR3 length: 18 amino acids. Trimming left V 4 bases short and J 1 base short, with 22 bases between. CDR3 coding DNA: TGTGCCAGCAGTTTTTCGGGGGACCTCCTCACTTTCCAAGAGACCCAGTACTTC. It translates to CASSFSGDLLTFQETQYF.

The chain recombines TRBV19 with TRBJ1-2, with 7 bases lining up with TRBD1. The CDR3 runs 15 residues. From germline, CDR1 is LNHDA and CDR2 SQIVND (reference sequence). Trimming cost V 1 base and J 4 bases; bases outside gene matches: 6. CDR3 protein: CASSIGGTAIYGYTF. Written as DNA, the CDR3 is TGTGCCAGTAGTATAGGTGGGACAGCTATCTATGGCTACACCTTC.

This clonotype was observed at least ten times. The gene calls are TRBV5-4 and TRBJ2-1; 10 positions match TRBD2. CDR1 SGHNT and CDR2 YYREEE come from the germline V gene (reference sequence). The CDR3 is made up of 19 amino acids. The junction had 9 bases not matched to a gene; V was cut back by 0 bases and J by 0 bases. The CDR3 loop reads CASSLAIGSGGGSYNEQFF. The CDR3 coding sequence is TGTGCCAGCAGCTTGGCAATTGGCAGCGGGGGGGGCTCCTACAATGAGCAGTTCTTC.

This clonotype was seen many times. The chain links TRBV7-3 to TRBJ2-1; tentative D call: TRBD1 (6 bases). CDR3 length: 16 amino acids. V lost 4 bases and J 7 bases, leaving 20 bases between the germline ends. Germline V gene lookup returns CDR1 SGHTA and CDR2 FQGTGA. CDR3 DNA: TGTGCCAGCAGCTCTAGGGGGAGAAGTTCTTGGAATGAGCAGTTCTTC. The encoded protein is CASSSRGRSSWNEQFF.

This clonotype was detected many times. This chain joins TRBV12-3 or TRBV12-4 and TRBJ2-1, with 11 bases matching TRBD2. CDR3 length: 15 residues. The trim removed 6 bases at V and 7 bases at J, leaving 8 bases unmatched. The CDR3 DNA follows: TGTGCCAGCAGGGCCTTTTCTAGCGGGAGGAATGAGCAGTTCTTC. The encoded protein is CASRAFSSGRNEQFF.

This clonotype was recorded at least ten times. The V call is TRBV20-1, the J call TRBJ2-3; D uncertain. Per the germline V gene, CDR1 is DFQATT and CDR2 is SNEGSKA (reference sequence). The CDR3 spans 10 residues. V lost 4 bases and J lost 7, with 6 bases in between. The CDR3 sequence: CSATYNTQYF. The CDR3 nucleotides read TGCAGTGCTACCTACAATACGCAGTATTTT.

This clonotype was seen only a few times. The chain uses TRBV11-2 and TRBJ2-5; 10 nucleotides line up with TRBD1. Germline CDR1 reads SGHAT; CDR2 reads FQNNGV. With 5 bases clipped from V and 2 bases from J, the junction kept 5 bases outside the gene matches. The CDR3 runs 15 residues. CDR3 bases: TGTGCCAGCAGCGGGACAGGGGACCTACAAGAGACCCAGTACTTC. Translating gives CASSGTGDLQETQYF.

This clonotype was recorded many times. The chain recombines TRBV7-6 with TRBJ2-5, with TRBD2 as a possible D gene (6 bases). There are 12 residues in the CDR3. Trimming left V 2 bases short and J 7 bases short, with 8 bases between. Germline V gene lookup returns CDR1 SGHVS and CDR2 FNYEAQ. CDR3 in amino acids: CASSLLARTQYF. CDR3 coding DNA: TGTGCCAGCAGCTTACTAGCGCGGACCCAGTACTTC.

The sample holds many counts of this clonotype. The chain recombines TRBV28 with TRBJ2-2; D remains ambiguous. V lost 3 bases and J 4 bases, leaving 12 bases between the germline ends. Germline CDR1 MDHEN, CDR2 SYDVKM. The CDR3 runs to 15 residues. The CDR3 loop is CASSLDPVSTGELFF. In nucleotides, the CDR3 is TGTGCCAGCAGTTTGGATCCTGTGAGCACCGGGGAGCTGTTTTTT.

This clonotype was observed at least ten times. The chain links TRBV7-8 to TRBJ2-2, with D perhaps TRBD1 or TRBD2 (5 bases each). Trimming pared 8 bases from V and 6 bases from J, leaving 16 bases between. Looked up from germline, CDR1 is SGHVS and CDR2 is FQNEAQ. CDR3 size: 14 residues. The CDR3 sequence is CASETEGWAGELFF. CDR3 sequence (DNA): TGTGCCAGCGAGACAGAGGGTTGGGCCGGGGAGCTGTTTTTT.